This is a list of T cell receptor beta chains from one sample in a study of blood T cell repertoires in COVID-19. Only in-frame clones appear in the TCRdb table, and some are missing; sequencing was by immunoSEQ multiplex PCR. The table lists around 120,000 clones, roughly nine tenths of them singletons. The specimen was peripheral blood. These receptors were taken from a man between 60 and 75 years old with COVID-19, enrolled during active disease. Each CDR3 is given with its conserved first and last residue. The D gene is left open where the match is weak. Some rows have no size entry. The others give once, few or many, or a class for an expanded clone.

J gene | D gene | CDR3 length | clone size | V gene | CDR3 protein | CDR3 DNA
TRBJ1-2 | TRBD1 | 15 | NA | TRBV9 | CASTLTGGNNYGYTF | TGTGCCAGCACTCTCACAGGGGGCAATAACTATGGCTACACCTTC
TRBJ1-5 | NA | 16 | NA | TRBV4-1 | CASSQVLIEGNQPQHF | TGCGCCAGCAGCCAAGTTTTGATAGAAGGCAATCAGCCCCAGCATTTT
TRBJ1-5 | NA | 14 | NA | TRBV3-1/TRBV3-2 | CASSQESGAQPQHF | TGTGCCAGCAGCCAAGAGTCAGGGGCCCAGCCCCAGCATTTT
TRBJ1-4 | TRBD1 | 14 | once | TRBV7-9 | CASSFGQGSEKLFF | TGTGCCAGCAGCTTCGGACAGGGGTCTGAAAAACTGTTTTTT
TRBJ1-1 | TRBD1 | 16 | NA | TRBV18 | CASSPSTGGADTEAFF | TGTGCCAGCTCACCATCCACAGGGGGCGCGGACACTGAAGCTTTCTTT
TRBJ1-4 | NA | 14 | NA | TRBV7-6 | CASSLGLGDEKLFF | TGTGCCAGCAGCTTAGGGCTGGGAGATGAAAAACTGTTTTTT
TRBJ2-3 | NA | 12 | NA | TRBV29-1 | CSGDTQTDTQYF | TGCAGCGGCGACACACAAACAGATACGCAGTATTTT
TRBJ2-1 | NA | 12 | NA | TRBV7-9 | CASSPRDNEQFF | TGTGCCAGCAGCCCCAGGGACAATGAGCAGTTCTTC
TRBJ1-1 | TRBD1 | 14 | NA | TRBV2 | CASRRDRENTEAFF | TGTGCCAGCAGGCGGGACAGGGAAAACACTGAAGCTTTCTTT
TRBJ1-2 | NA | 14 | NA | TRBV19 | CAGKASDSRYGYTF | TGTGCCGGAAAAGCGAGTGACAGCCGCTATGGCTACACCTTC
TRBJ1-1 | NA | 15 | once | TRBV27 | CASSLYPGMNTEAFF | TGTGCCAGCAGTTTATATCCAGGGATGAACACTGAAGCTTTCTTT
TRBJ2-1 | NA | 17 | once | TRBV18 | CASSPPLGGGSYNEQFF | TGTGCCAGCTCACCACCTTTGGGGGGAGGCTCCTACAATGAGCAGTTCTTC
TRBJ2-2 | NA | 12 | NA | TRBV5-6 | CASSRYTGELFF | TGTGCCAGCAGCCGGTACACCGGGGAGCTGTTTTTT
TRBJ2-7 | TRBD1 | 14 | NA | TRBV28 | CASTKDRGLKEQYF | TGTGCCAGCACCAAGGACAGGGGGCTAAAAGAGCAGTACTTC
TRBJ2-7 | TRBD2 | 16 | NA | TRBV28 | CASSLRLAGWYQEQYF | TGTGCCAGCAGTTTGAGGCTAGCGGGGTGGTATCAAGAGCAGTACTTC
TRBJ2-5 | NA | 14 | NA | TRBV9 | CASSARPLQETQYF | TGTGCCAGCAGCGCCAGGCCTCTTCAAGAGACCCAGTACTTC
TRBJ2-7 | NA | 14 | NA | TRBV7-6 | CASSSILGHYEQYF | TGTGCCAGCAGCTCAATACTGGGCCACTACGAGCAGTACTTC
TRBJ2-2 | TRBD2 | 17 | NA | TRBV19 | CASIRGLAGSNTGELFF | TGTGCCAGTATAAGGGGACTAGCGGGATCGAACACCGGGGAGCTGTTTTTT
TRBJ2-1 | TRBD2 | 14 | NA | TRBV13 | CASSGLADMDEQFF | TGTGCCAGCTCGGGACTAGCGGATATGGATGAGCAGTTCTTC
TRBJ2-1 | TRBD1 | 18 | NA | TRBV3-1/TRBV3-2 | CASSQEGRGQGTYNEQFF | TGTGCCAGCAGCCAAGAGGGGCGCGGACAGGGGACTTACAATGAGCAGTTCTTC
TRBJ1-4 | TRBD1 | 15 | NA | TRBV7-2 | CASSYGQVANEKLFF | TGTGCCAGCAGCTACGGACAGGTAGCTAATGAAAAACTGTTTTTT
TRBJ2-1 | TRBD2 | 18 | NA | TRBV18 | CASSPGLAGGSSYNEQFF | TGTGCCAGCTCACCGGGACTAGCGGGGGGGAGCTCCTACAATGAGCAGTTCTTC
TRBJ1-2 | NA | 13 | NA | TRBV27 | CASSLIGGHGYTF | TGTGCCAGCAGTTTAATCGGGGGGCACGGCTACACCTTC
TRBJ2-3 | TRBD2 | 16 | NA | TRBV9 | CASSAPTREWADTQYF | TGTGCCAGCAGCGCTCCGACGCGGGAGTGGGCAGATACGCAGTATTTT
TRBJ2-1 | TRBD2 | 15 | NA | TRBV5-4 | CASSLVSGRGDEQFF | TGTGCCAGCAGCTTGGTGAGCGGGAGGGGTGATGAGCAGTTCTTC
TRBJ2-1 | NA | 15 | NA | TRBV30 | CAWQVGGSSYNEQFF | TGTGCCTGGCAAGTTGGGGGGAGCTCCTACAATGAGCAGTTCTTC
TRBJ1-2 | NA | 15 | once | TRBV28 | CASSSPWTANYGYTF | TGTGCCAGCAGTTCCCCTTGGACAGCTAACTATGGCTACACCTTC
TRBJ2-2 | NA | 16 | few | TRBV11-2 | CASTLVWTKKNGELFF | TGTGCCAGCACCTTAGTATGGACTAAAAAAAACGGGGAGCTGTTTTTT
TRBJ2-1 | TRBD2 | 15 | NA | TRBV5-1 | CASSLGLAGVEEQFF | TGCGCCAGCAGCTTGGGGCTAGCGGGAGTGGAGGAGCAGTTCTTC
TRBJ1-5 | NA | 13 | NA | TRBV5-8 | CASSMRRNQPQHF | TGTGCCAGCAGCATGAGGCGCAATCAGCCCCAGCATTTT
TRBJ1-1 | TRBD1 | 15 | few | TRBV4-1 | CASSRQTGGNTEAFF | TGCGCCAGCAGCCGACAAACAGGGGGCAACACTGAAGCTTTCTTT
TRBJ2-3 | NA | 14 | NA | TRBV30 | CAWTGLFTTDTQYF | TGTGCCTGGACGGGACTTTTTACCACAGATACGCAGTATTTT
TRBJ1-2 | NA | 14 | NA | TRBV19 | CASSIDRQYYGYTF | TGTGCCAGTAGTATAGATCGTCAGTATTATGGCTACACCTTC
TRBJ2-7 | NA | 16 | NA | TRBV6-2/TRBV6-3 | CASSLLSAVSSYEQYF | TGTGCCAGCAGCCTTCTATCAGCGGTTAGCTCCTACGAGCAGTACTTC
TRBJ2-3 | NA | 13 | NA | TRBV24-1 | CATSEGEADTQYF | TGTGCCACCAGTGAAGGGGAGGCAGATACGCAGTATTTT
TRBJ1-2 | NA | 12 | NA | TRBV20-1 | CSASEPGWGYTF | TGCAGTGCTAGTGAACCAGGATGGGGCTACACCTTC
TRBJ2-1 | NA | 13 | NA | TRBV18 | CASSPQGTHEQFF | TGTGCCAGCTCACCACAGGGGACTCATGAGCAGTTCTTC
TRBJ2-2 | TRBD2 | 16 | few | TRBV7-2 | CASSPLAGGHTGELFF | TGTGCCAGCAGCCCACTAGCGGGAGGCCACACCGGGGAGCTGTTTTTT
TRBJ1-6 | NA | 15 | NA | TRBV2 | CASAGGAGYNSPLHF | TGTGCCAGCGCGGGGGGGGCCGGATATAATTCACCCCTCCACTTT
TRBJ2-1 | NA | 12 | NA | TRBV10-1 | CASSQDRNEQFF | TGCGCCAGCAGTCAGGACAGAAATGAGCAGTTCTTC
TRBJ1-1 | NA | 14 | once | TRBV11-2 | CASSLENSNTEAFF | TGTGCCAGCAGCTTAGAAAACTCGAACACTGAAGCTTTCTTT
TRBJ2-1 | TRBD1 | 13 | NA | TRBV3-1/TRBV3-2 | CASSLGQGNEQFF | TGTGCCAGCAGTCTCGGACAGGGCAATGAGCAGTTCTTC
TRBJ1-6 | NA | 13 | NA | TRBV27 | CASSWGENSPLHF | TGTGCCAGCAGTTGGGGCGAGAATTCACCCCTCCACTTT
TRBJ2-2 | NA | 14 | NA | TRBV24-1 | CATSDFGGGGELFF | TGTGCCACCAGTGATTTCGGTGGCGGCGGGGAGCTGTTTTTT
TRBJ2-1 | TRBD2 | 14 | NA | TRBV6-5 | CASSYTSGRGEQFF | TGTGCCAGCAGTTACACTAGCGGGAGAGGGGAGCAGTTCTTC
TRBJ1-4 | NA | 13 | once | TRBV7-2 | CASSLQANEKLFF | TGTGCCAGCAGCTTGCAGGCTAATGAAAAACTGTTTTTT
TRBJ2-7 | NA | 14 | NA | TRBV7-3 | CASSPNTLWYEQYF | TGTGCCAGCAGCCCAAACACCCTTTGGTACGAGCAGTACTTC
TRBJ2-7 | TRBD2 | 15 | NA | TRBV9 | CASSVGSRGGYEQYF | TGTGCCAGCAGCGTAGGTAGCCGGGGGGGCTACGAGCAGTACTTC
TRBJ1-2 | NA | 15 | NA | TRBV10-3 | CAISVNREKGYGYTF | TGTGCCATCAGTGTTAACAGGGAAAAGGGCTATGGCTACACCTTC
TRBJ2-2 | NA | 15 | once | TRBV11-3 | CASSLGATGTGELFF | TGTGCCAGCAGCTTAGGGGCTACCGGCACCGGGGAGCTGTTTTTT
TRBJ1-5 | NA | 15 | NA | TRBV28 | CASSFPGVSNQPQHF | TGTGCCAGCAGTTTTCCGGGAGTGAGCAATCAGCCCCAGCATTTT
TRBJ2-5 | NA | 13 | NA | TRBV12-3/TRBV12-4 | CASSPGRFPTQYF | TGTGCCAGCAGTCCGGGTAGGTTCCCGACCCAGTACTTC
TRBJ2-3 | TRBD2 | 17 | once | TRBV9 | CASSAMGLAGGKDTQYF | TGTGCCAGCAGCGCGATGGGACTAGCGGGAGGAAAAGATACGCAGTATTTT
TRBJ2-3 | TRBD1 | 14 | once | TRBV29-1 | CSVRRTGFTDTQYF | TGCAGCGTTCGGAGGACAGGGTTCACAGATACGCAGTATTTT
TRBJ1-2 | NA | 13 | NA | TRBV30 | CAWRSERAGGYTF | TGTGCCTGGAGGTCCGAGAGGGCGGGTGGCTACACCTTC
TRBJ1-1 | NA | 14 | NA | TRBV11-2 | CASSLTGRDTEAFF | TGTGCCAGCAGCTTAACAGGTCGGGACACTGAAGCTTTCTTT
TRBJ1-5 | NA | 13 | NA | TRBV7-8 | CASSRAENQPQHF | TGTGCCAGCAGCCGGGCCGAAAATCAGCCCCAGCATTTT